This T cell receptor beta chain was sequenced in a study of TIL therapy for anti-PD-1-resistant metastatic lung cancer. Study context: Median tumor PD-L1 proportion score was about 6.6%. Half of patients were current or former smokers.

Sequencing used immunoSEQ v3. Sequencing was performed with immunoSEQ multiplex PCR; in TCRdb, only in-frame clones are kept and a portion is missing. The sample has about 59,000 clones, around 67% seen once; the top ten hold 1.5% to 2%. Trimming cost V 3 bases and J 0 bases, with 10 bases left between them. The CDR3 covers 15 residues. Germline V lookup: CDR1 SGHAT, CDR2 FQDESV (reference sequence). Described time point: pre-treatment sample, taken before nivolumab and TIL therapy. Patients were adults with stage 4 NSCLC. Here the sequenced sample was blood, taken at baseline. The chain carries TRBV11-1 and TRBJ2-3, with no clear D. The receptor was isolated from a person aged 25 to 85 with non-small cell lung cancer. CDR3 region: CASSLVPSSTDTQYF. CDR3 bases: TGTGCCAGCAGCTTGGTACCTAGTAGCACAGATACGCAGTATTTT.